The rows below give T cell receptor beta chains drawn from one sample of a study of OX40 agonist ivuxolimab in advanced cancers. The method was immunoSEQ multiplex PCR; TCRdb's version includes in-frame clones alone and lacks a portion of them. The sample has tens of thousands of clones, about 86% seen once. This specimen was CD4+ or CD8+ T cells sorted from blood, taken in a trial of the OX40 agonist ivuxolimab. The receptors were gathered from an adult with an advanced solid tumor such as melanoma, head and neck, liver or kidney cancer. Both conserved end residues are part of each CDR3. D genes are given only for firm matches. Size is stated for part of the rows, as once, few or many counts, or as a class when the clone is expanded.

J gene,V gene,clone size,D gene,CDR3 protein,CDR3 DNA
TRBJ1-6,TRBV9,once,.,CASSVGPRPNSPLHF,TGTGCCAGCAGCGTAGGTCCCAGGCCTAATTCACCCCTCCACTTT
TRBJ1-2,TRBV6-6,.,TRBD1,CASSYRGQSDGYTF,TGTGCCAGCAGTTACCGGGGACAGAGCGATGGCTACACCTTC
TRBJ2-2,TRBV9,.,.,CASSPRTSRGTGELFF,TGTGCCAGCAGCCCCCGAACATCTCGGGGGACCGGGGAGCTGTTTTTT
TRBJ2-7,TRBV28,.,TRBD2,CASSLTSGGEWGEQYF,TGTGCCAGCAGTTTAACTAGCGGGGGGGAGTGGGGCGAGCAGTACTTC
TRBJ2-2,TRBV7-9,.,TRBD2,CASSFDLAGVSTGELFF,TGTGCCAGCAGTTTTGATTTAGCGGGGGTTAGCACCGGGGAGCTGTTTTTT
TRBJ2-7,TRBV14,.,TRBD2,CASSPGGTHSSYEQYF,TGTGCCAGCAGCCCGGGGGGGACTCACAGCTCCTACGAGCAGTACTTC
TRBJ2-5,TRBV27,.,.,CASSPGLTFKETQYF,TGTGCCAGCAGTCCGGGACTCACATTTAAAGAGACCCAGTACTTC
TRBJ1-1,TRBV7-9,few,.,CASTQTPQGTEAFF,TGTGCCAGCACCCAGACCCCGCAGGGAACTGAAGCTTTCTTT
TRBJ2-6,TRBV19,.,.,CASSERGLGAGANVLTF,TGTGCCAGTAGTGAGAGGGGCCTTGGGGCTGGGGCCAACGTCCTGACTTTC
TRBJ1-2,TRBV2,.,.,CASSGRGNYGYTF,TGTGCCAGCAGTGGACGCGGTAACTATGGCTACACCTTC
TRBJ1-1,TRBV7-3,.,.,CASSLGIWTEAFF,TGTGCCAGCAGCTTAGGGATCTGGACTGAAGCTTTCTTT
TRBJ1-6,TRBV19,.,.,CASSGGGNSPLHF,TGTGCCAGTAGTGGAGGGGGGAATTCACCCCTCCACTTT
TRBJ1-5,TRBV11-2,.,.,CASSLESWQPQHF,TGTGCCAGCAGCTTAGAATCTTGGCAGCCCCAGCATTTT
TRBJ2-7,TRBV10-3,.,.,CAISDHPGASSYEQYF,TGTGCCATCAGTGACCATCCCGGGGCCAGCTCCTACGAGCAGTACTTC
TRBJ2-7,TRBV6-1,.,.,CASSALTFNYEQYF,TGTGCCAGCAGTGCCCTCACCTTCAACTACGAGCAGTACTTC
TRBJ2-3,TRBV6-1,.,.,CATTHDRRIDTQYF,TGTGCCACCACACATGACCGTCGTATAGATACGCAGTATTTT
TRBJ2-1,TRBV7-8,.,.,CASSRVNEQFF,TGTGCCAGCAGCAGAGTTAATGAGCAGTTCTTC
TRBJ2-7,TRBV7-2,.,.,CASSLDRRGEYF,TGTGCCAGCAGCTTAGATCGAAGGGGGGAGTACTTC
TRBJ2-2,TRBV2,.,.,CASGWGDTNTGELFF,TGTGCCAGCGGATGGGGGGACACTAACACCGGGGAGCTGTTTTTT
TRBJ2-2,TRBV2,.,.,CASERQGNTGELFF,TGTGCCAGCGAAAGGCAGGGGAACACCGGGGAGCTGTTTTTT
TRBJ2-1,TRBV5-6,.,TRBD1,CASSPEGQVLYNEQFF,TGTGCCAGCAGCCCCGAGGGACAGGTGCTCTACAATGAGCAGTTCTTC
TRBJ2-5,TRBV9,.,.,CASSVAPEREEYF,TGTGCCAGCAGCGTAGCACCTGAGAGAGAGGAGTACTTC
TRBJ1-5,TRBV28,.,.,CASSLPGRPPDSNQPQHF,TGTGCCAGCAGTTTACCGGGACGCCCCCCCGATAGCAATCAGCCCCAGCATTTT
TRBJ1-1,TRBV2,.,TRBD1,CASSQDRATEAFF,TGTGCCAGCAGTCAGGACAGGGCTACTGAAGCTTTCTTT
TRBJ1-1,TRBV5-1,once,.,CASSLGVMGTEAFF,TGCGCCAGCAGCTTGGGAGTGATGGGAACTGAAGCTTTCTTT
TRBJ2-5,TRBV5-1,.,.,CASSLGQHQETQYF,TGCGCCAGCAGCTTGGGGCAGCACCAAGAGACCCAGTACTTC
TRBJ1-3,TRBV12-5,.,.,CAVPGSGTIYF,TGTGCTGTCCCTGGATCGGGAACCATATATTTT